Shown below are 6 T cell receptor beta chains from a single sample sequenced in a study of blood T cell repertoires in COVID-19. Sequenced by immunoSEQ multiplex PCR; TCRdb stores in-frame clones only, minus some. The sample has 150,000 to 250,000 clones, 94% seen once. The sample was peripheral blood. The receptors stem from a man aged 30-40 years with COVID-19, enrolled during active disease.

The chain is built from TRBV6-5 and TRBJ1-1; tentatively, D is TRBD1 (5 bases). This CDR3 contains 14 residues. CDR1 and CDR2 (germline): MNHEY, SVGAGI. Deletions cut 6 bases from V and 4 bases from J, with 15 bases between. CDR3 sequence reads: CASSPGLEGTEAFF. In nucleotides, the CDR3 is TGTGCCAGCAGCCCAGGGCTGGAGGGCACTGAAGCTTTCTTT.

The rearrangement links TRBV10-3 to TRBJ1-1, with a weak D call TRBD1 (5 bases). The V gene lost 2 bases and the J gene lost 5 bases, with 12 bases spanning the gap. CDR1 ENHRY and CDR2 SYGVKD come from the germline V gene. This CDR3 region has 14 residues. CDR3 sequence (DNA): TGTGCCATCAGTGAGCCAGGGCTTGGGACTGAAGCTTTCTTT. The encoded protein is CAISEPGLGTEAFF.

This chain joins TRBV4-1 and TRBJ2-3, with 7 nucleotides matching TRBD1. Germline CDR1 reads MGHRA; CDR2 reads YSYEKL. V was pared by 1 base and J by 0 bases, with 7 bases of the junction left unmatched. The CDR3 runs 17 residues. CDR3 protein: CASSQGRTGQSTDTQYF. The CDR3 nucleotides are TGCGCCAGCAGCCAAGGACGGACAGGACAGAGCACAGATACGCAGTATTTT.

The V gene is TRBV19, the J gene TRBJ2-7; D gene ambiguous. The CDR3 length is 14 residues. With 4 bases removed from V and 4 bases from J, the gap between germline ends came to 14 bases. Germline-derived CDR1 and CDR2 are LNHDA and SQIVND (reference sequence). The CDR3 reads CASSTHSQAYEQYF. The CDR3 DNA reads TGTGCCAGTAGTACCCACTCCCAAGCGTACGAGCAGTACTTC.

The chain combines TRBV3-1 (or the pseudogene TRBV3-2) with TRBJ2-4; TRBD2 matches at 7 bases. Losses at the gene ends were 3 bases for V and 4 bases for J; bases not matched to a gene: 6. Germline CDR1 LGHDT, CDR2 YNNKEL (reference sequence). The CDR3 has 15 residues. The chain's CDR3 is CASSHTGGGKNIQYF. In nucleotides, the CDR3 is TGTGCCAGCAGCCACACGGGGGGTGGAAAAAACATTCAGTACTTC.

The rearrangement links TRBV6-5 to TRBJ2-5; no definite D call. The CDR3 has 15 residues. Germline V gene lookup returns CDR1 MNHEY and CDR2 SVGAGI. V shed 2 bases and J shed 0 bases, with 10 bases lying between them. The CDR3 DNA reads as TGTGCCAGCAGTTACAGGATACAGTACCAAGAGACCCAGTACTTC. Protein: CASSYRIQYQETQYF.